This is a list of T cell receptor beta chains from one sample in a study of a mutant IDH1 vaccine in newly diagnosed glioma. This table comes from immunoSEQ multiplex PCR, and its TCRdb copy is limited to in-frame clones, with some not included. The table includes 60,000 to 75,000 clones, 79% detected once. The starting material was PBMCs, obtained from a glioma patient treated with radiotherapy, temozolomide or both. The receptors stem from a middle-aged man with glioma. Each CDR3 is given with its conserved first and last residue. The D gene is left open where the match is weak. Clone size is given for some rows only: seen once, a few or many times, or a class if the clone is expanded.

V: TRBV6-1; D: TRBD1; J: TRBJ1-4; size: NA; DNA: TGTGCCAGCAGTGGACAGGGGTTAGGAAAACTGTTTTTT; CDR3: CASSGQGLGKLFF
V: TRBV7-2; D: NA; J: TRBJ2-2; size: once; DNA: TGTGCCAGCAGCTTAATAGGGGGGTCGGTCACCGGGGAGCTGTTTTTT; CDR3: CASSLIGGSVTGELFF
V: TRBV5-6; D: TRBD1; J: TRBJ1-4; size: NA; DNA: TGTGCCAGCAGCCCTGGTAGGGGGACAGGGGTTTTACGACTGTTTTTT; CDR3: CASSPGRGTGVLRLFF
V: TRBV7-8; D: NA; J: TRBJ2-5; size: NA; DNA: TGTGCCAGCAGCAGCGCCACAGGGTACCAAGAGACCCAGTACTTC; CDR3: CASSSATGYQETQYF
V: TRBV7-9; D: TRBD1; J: TRBJ1-2; size: many; DNA: TGTGCCAGCAGCCCGCGGGACAGTGGCTTCTATGGCTACACCTTC; CDR3: CASSPRDSGFYGYTF
V: TRBV13; D: NA; J: TRBJ1-2; size: NA; DNA: TGTGCCAGCAGCCCCCAAAGGGCGCGTGGCTACACCTTC; CDR3: CASSPQRARGYTF
V: TRBV9; D: TRBD1; J: TRBJ1-6; size: once; DNA: TGTGCCAGCAGCGCCGGGACAGGGGTTAATTCACCCCTCCACTTT; CDR3: CASSAGTGVNSPLHF
V: TRBV7-6; D: TRBD1; J: TRBJ1-5; size: NA; DNA: TGTGCCAGCAGCTTATTCGCTGGGACAGGGGGTCAGCCCCAGCATTTT; CDR3: CASSLFAGTGGQPQHF
V: TRBV7-6; D: TRBD2; J: TRBJ2-5; size: NA; DNA: TGTGCCAGCAGCTTAGGGGCTAGCGGGGCTCAAGAGACCCAGTACTTC; CDR3: CASSLGASGAQETQYF
V: TRBV7-6; D: TRBD2; J: TRBJ2-3; size: NA; DNA: TGTGCCAGCAGCTATCACCGGACTAGCGGTACAGATACGCAGTATTTT; CDR3: CASSYHRTSGTDTQYF
V: TRBV28; D: TRBD2; J: TRBJ2-7; size: NA; DNA: TGTGCCAGCGCGGGGGGACCTACGTACGAGCAGTACTTC; CDR3: CASAGGPTYEQYF
V: TRBV30; D: TRBD1; J: TRBJ1-2; size: once; DNA: TGTGCCTGGAGATCGACAGGGGCCCTTTTCGGCTACACCTTC; CDR3: CAWRSTGALFGYTF
V: TRBV29-1; D: NA; J: TRBJ2-5; size: NA; DNA: TGCAGCGTCCGACGTGTGGGGGAGACCCAGTACTTC; CDR3: CSVRRVGETQYF
V: TRBV4-2; D: TRBD1; J: TRBJ2-7; size: once; DNA: TGTGCCAGCAGCCAAGCTTCCGGACAGGGGGCCCTCTACGAGCAGTACTTC; CDR3: CASSQASGQGALYEQYF
V: TRBV5-8; D: NA; J: TRBJ2-2; size: NA; DNA: TGTGCCAGCAGCTTGGACAGGGGGGGTTCGAACACCGGGGAGCTGTTTTTT; CDR3: CASSLDRGGSNTGELFF
V: TRBV11-2; D: NA; J: TRBJ1-1; size: few; DNA: TGTGCCAGCAGCTTCCGCCGGGTTAAGGACACTGAAGCTTTCTTT; CDR3: CASSFRRVKDTEAFF
V: TRBV19; D: TRBD2; J: TRBJ2-1; size: NA; DNA: TGTGCCAGTAGTGCCGGGACTAGCGGTGAGCAGTTCTTC; CDR3: CASSAGTSGEQFF
V: TRBV7-6; D: NA; J: TRBJ2-7; size: few; DNA: TGTGCCAGCAGCGAGACGGGATCCTACGAGCAGTACTTC; CDR3: CASSETGSYEQYF
V: TRBV30; D: NA; J: TRBJ2-7; size: once; DNA: TGTGCCTGGAGTGTAAGGTTCGGTCACTCCTACGAGCAGTACTTC; CDR3: CAWSVRFGHSYEQYF
V: TRBV7-9; D: NA; J: TRBJ1-1; size: NA; DNA: TGTGCCAGCAGCTCGCTCGGGGCCAGGAGGACTGAAGCTTTCTTT; CDR3: CASSSLGARRTEAFF
V: TRBV29-1; D: NA; J: TRBJ1-2; size: NA; DNA: TGCAGCGCAGACAGGAATACCTATGGCTACACCTTC; CDR3: CSADRNTYGYTF
V: TRBV15; D: NA; J: TRBJ1-2; size: NA; DNA: TGTGCCACCAGCGGAGGGGGGCGAGGCTACACCTTC; CDR3: CATSGGGRGYTF
V: TRBV7-3; D: NA; J: TRBJ2-2; size: NA; DNA: TGTGCCAGCAGCCTACAGGGCACCGGGGAGCTGTTTTTT; CDR3: CASSLQGTGELFF
V: TRBV7-9; D: TRBD1; J: TRBJ2-1; size: NA; DNA: TGTGCCAGCAGCTTAACAGGGGGATCCTACAATGAGCAGTTCTTC; CDR3: CASSLTGGSYNEQFF
V: TRBV5-6; D: TRBD1; J: TRBJ1-2; size: NA; DNA: TGTGCCAGCAGCTTAGTGCAGGGGGGTGCCTATGGCTACACCTTC; CDR3: CASSLVQGGAYGYTF
V: TRBV29-1; D: NA; J: TRBJ1-1; size: few; DNA: TGCAGCAGCACGGGTCAGGGGATGGACACTGAAGCTTTCTTT; CDR3: CSSTGQGMDTEAFF
V: TRBV5-4; D: TRBD2; J: TRBJ2-1; size: once; DNA: TGTGCCAGCAGCCAGATCGGGCTAGCGGGCCGCAATGAGCAGTTCTTC; CDR3: CASSQIGLAGRNEQFF
V: TRBV30; D: NA; J: TRBJ1-5; size: few; DNA: TGTGCCTGGAGTCCCTCGGGAGGTCAGCCCCAGCATTTT; CDR3: CAWSPSGGQPQHF
V: TRBV4-1; D: NA; J: TRBJ1-4; size: NA; DNA: TGCGCCAGCAGCCAAGATAAGGTGGCACCCCGTAATGAAAAACTGTTTTTT; CDR3: CASSQDKVAPRNEKLFF
V: TRBV18; D: TRBD1; J: TRBJ2-7; size: NA; DNA: TGTGCCAGCTCGTGGGACAGTTCCTCCTACGAGCAGTACTTC; CDR3: CASSWDSSSYEQYF
V: TRBV27; D: TRBD1; J: TRBJ2-5; size: NA; DNA: TGTGCCAGCAGTTGGACAGGGGGCGGTGAGACCCAGTACTTC; CDR3: CASSWTGGGETQYF
V: TRBV4-2; D: NA; J: TRBJ1-5; size: NA; DNA: TGTGCCAGCAGCCAAGAGGCAGGGAAAAGGCCCCAGCATTTT; CDR3: CASSQEAGKRPQHF
V: TRBV7-3; D: TRBD1; J: TRBJ2-7; size: NA; DNA: TGTGCCAGCAGCTCGAGACAGGGCGACGAGCAGTACTTC; CDR3: CASSSRQGDEQYF
V: TRBV7-9; D: NA; J: TRBJ2-7; size: NA; DNA: TGTGCCAGCAGAGGGGGACGCGGTGCTTACGAGCAGTACTTC; CDR3: CASRGGRGAYEQYF
V: TRBV27; D: NA; J: TRBJ1-1; size: NA; DNA: TGTGCCAGCAGTTTAGGGCGACAGTACCTGAACACTGAAGCTTTCTTT; CDR3: CASSLGRQYLNTEAFF
V: TRBV29-1; D: TRBD1; J: TRBJ1-5; size: NA; DNA: TGCAGCGTCATCACAGGGGGGCAGCCCCAGCATTTT; CDR3: CSVITGGQPQHF
V: TRBV18; D: NA; J: TRBJ2-7; size: NA; DNA: TGTGCCAGCTCACCAGGACGCTACGAGCAGTACTTC; CDR3: CASSPGRYEQYF
V: TRBV29-1; D: NA; J: TRBJ2-1; size: few; DNA: TGCAGCGTACCTCCCGGTTTCAGGGGGGGAAGTGAGCAGTTCTTC; CDR3: CSVPPGFRGGSEQFF
V: TRBV11-2; D: NA; J: TRBJ1-1; size: NA; DNA: TGTGCCAGCAGCTTAACAGACCTGAACACTGAAGCTTTCTTT; CDR3: CASSLTDLNTEAFF
V: TRBV19; D: NA; J: TRBJ2-6; size: NA; DNA: TGTGCCAGTAGCCGTAGCTCTGGGGCCAACGTCCTGACTTTC; CDR3: CASSRSSGANVLTF
V: TRBV5-1; D: TRBD1; J: TRBJ2-3; size: NA; DNA: TGCGCCAGTAAAGACAGGGACGCAGATACGCAGTATTTT; CDR3: CASKDRDADTQYF
V: TRBV6-6; D: NA; J: TRBJ1-1; size: NA; DNA: TGTGCCAGCAGTTGGCAGGGGTGGACTGAAGCTTTCTTT; CDR3: CASSWQGWTEAFF
V: TRBV2; D: NA; J: TRBJ2-5; size: NA; DNA: TGTGCCAGCAGTGTGACAGGATTCCAAGAGACCCAGTACTTC; CDR3: CASSVTGFQETQYF
V: TRBV18; D: TRBD1; J: TRBJ1-1; size: NA; DNA: TGTGCCAGCTCACCATCGACAGGGGTGAACACTGAAGCTTTCTTT; CDR3: CASSPSTGVNTEAFF
V: TRBV5-8; D: NA; J: TRBJ1-5; size: NA; DNA: TGTGCCAGCAGCACCGGACATAACAATCAGCCCCAGCATTTT; CDR3: CASSTGHNNQPQHF
V: TRBV4-1; D: NA; J: TRBJ1-5; size: NA; DNA: TGCGCCAGCAGCCAAGATGTGGGGGGGGGCAATCAGCCCCAGCATTTT; CDR3: CASSQDVGGGNQPQHF
V: TRBV28; D: TRBD1; J: TRBJ1-5; size: NA; DNA: TGTGCCAGCAGCCCCGACAGGGGCCAAGATCAGCCCCAGCATTTT; CDR3: CASSPDRGQDQPQHF
V: TRBV4-1; D: TRBD2; J: TRBJ2-1; size: NA; DNA: TGCGCCAGCAGACCCCCCGGGCTAGCGGGGATCAATGAGCAGTTCTTC; CDR3: CASRPPGLAGINEQFF
V: TRBV15; D: NA; J: TRBJ1-1; size: few; DNA: TGTGCCACCAGCGAGTTCGTTAGCACTGAAGCTTTCTTT; CDR3: CATSEFVSTEAFF
V: TRBV10-1; D: NA; J: TRBJ2-7; size: once; DNA: TGCGCCAGCAGTGATACGGGCGAGCAGTACTTC; CDR3: CASSDTGEQYF
V: TRBV5-4; D: NA; J: TRBJ2-2; size: NA; DNA: TGTGCCAGCAGCTCTACCAGCGGTGTCACCGGGGAGCTGTTTTTT; CDR3: CASSSTSGVTGELFF
V: TRBV9; D: TRBD1; J: TRBJ2-5; size: few; DNA: TGTGCCAGCAGCGTAGGGGTCCGGGACAGGGGGCGAGAGACCCAGTACTTC; CDR3: CASSVGVRDRGRETQYF
V: TRBV30; D: NA; J: TRBJ1-5; size: few; DNA: TGTGCCTGGAGTGAACAGGGAATGGCAAATCAGCCCCAGCATTTT; CDR3: CAWSEQGMANQPQHF
V: TRBV27; D: NA; J: TRBJ2-2; size: NA; DNA: TGTGCCAGCAGTTTAAGCAGGGGGAACACCGGGGAGCTGTTTTTT; CDR3: CASSLSRGNTGELFF
V: TRBV4-1; D: NA; J: TRBJ2-1; size: NA; DNA: TGCGCCAGCAGCCATTCCCCCATCTCCGGCGATGAGCAGTTCTTC; CDR3: CASSHSPISGDEQFF